A single sample gave rise to the 25 T cell receptor beta chains below, sequenced in a study of blood T cells in healthy people across ages (dated by TCRdb to about 2015). Library construction relied on 5' RACE. These reads were obtained on an Illumina HiSeq 2500. A second PCR of about 7 to 12 cycles was run with a J-beta primer mix and a sample-barcoded 5' primer. The public reads were quality trimmed at Q25 with fastp and then assembled into clones with MiXCR by TCRdb, keeping productive beta chains. Rows with one shared CDR3 protein collapse into an entry with the most common genes and DNA. The sample table contains about 1.4 million distinct CDR3 sequences; only one count was recorded for 59% of them. The top ten hold 5% to 7% of the sample. Input material: blood. All receptors derive from a man between 18 and 35 years old in good health.

This chain connects TRBV3-1 to TRBJ2-5; D remains unclear. The V gene's germline CDR1 is LGHDT and CDR2 YNNKEL (reference sequence). The CDR3 extends over 16 amino acids. V gave up 1 base and J gave up 2 bases, with 14 bases separating them. The CDR3 sequence: CASSQGSWSRQETQYF. The CDR3 DNA reads TGTGCCAGCAGCCAAGGTTCGTGGAGCCGGCAAGAGACCCAGTACTTC.

This chain uses TRBV27 with TRBJ1-3, with TRBD1 identical over 7 bases. The CDR3 spans 15 residues. Trimming removed 11 bases from V and 0 bases from J; junction bases left unmatched: 10. Germline V lookup: CDR1 MNHEY, CDR2 SMNVEV (reference sequence). This CDR3 reads CASQEAGGSGNTIYF. The CDR3 bases are TGTGCCTCCCAAGAGGCAGGGGGCTCTGGAAACACCATATATTTT.

The V gene is TRBV7-9, the J gene TRBJ2-1; 9 bases match TRBD2. The J call may be wrong; the DNA end is better matched by TRBJ2-7. CDR1 and CDR2 (germline): SEHNR, FQNEAQ (reference sequence). The CDR3 length is 15 residues. The CDR3 spells CASSLGSGLADEQYF. The CDR3, as DNA: TGTGCCAGCAGCTTAGGGTCGGGACTAGCCGATGAGCAGTACTTC.

This clonotype appeared a few times. The CDR3 here is CASSRGYHEQYF. In DNA form, the CDR3 reads TGTGCCAGCAGCCGGGGATATCACGAGCAGTACTTC. V usage is TRBV6-5 and J usage is TRBJ2-7; D perhaps matches TRBD2 (5 bases). CDR1 is MNHEY and CDR2 is SVGAGI in the germline V gene. V was trimmed by 6 bases and J by 5 bases, leaving 11 bases between them. This CDR3 comprises 12 residues.

The V call is TRBV20-1, the J call TRBJ2-1; no clear D gene. With 3 bases removed from V and 9 bases from J, the gap between germline ends came to 15 bases. Germline loops: CDR1 DFQATT, CDR2 SNEGSKA (reference sequence). The CDR3 extends over 13 amino acids. CDR3: CSASSTWVGEQFF. The CDR3 DNA reads TGCAGTGCTAGCTCGACGTGGGTAGGTGAGCAGTTCTTC.

The genes are TRBV27 and TRBJ2-1; 9 nucleotides match TRBD1. Germline V CDR1 and CDR2: MNHEY, SMNVEV (reference sequence). The ends lost 5 bases at V and 7 bases at J; junction bases unmatched: 6. This CDR3 is 14 amino acids long. CDR3 nucleotide sequence: TGTGCCAGCAGTCCATTACAGGGGGCAAATGAGCAGTTCTTC. As protein: CASSPLQGANEQFF.

A few counts support this clonotype. This chain joins TRBV29-1 and TRBJ2-3, with 7 bases matching TRBD1. The V gene end was trimmed by 0 bases and the J gene end by 1 base; junction bases not matched to a gene: 10. The CDR3 has 17 residues. The germline gives CDR1 SQVTM, CDR2 ANQGSEA. CDR3 region: CSVEDLTGVVRTDTQYF. The CDR3 nucleotides read TGCAGCGTTGAAGACCTAACAGGGGTAGTCCGCACAGATACGCAGTATTTT.

V and J are TRBV6-2 or TRBV6-3 and TRBJ1-6; D uncertain. V gave up 8 bases and J gave up 10 bases, with 18 bases separating them. In germline, CDR1 is MNHEY, CDR2 SVGEGT. CDR3 length: 14 amino acids. Here the CDR3 reads CASAILSTVSPLHF. The CDR3 DNA follows: TGTGCCAGCGCAATCCTATCGACGGTATCACCCCTCCACTTT.

The V and J genes are TRBV20-1 and TRBJ1-2; 12 bases are shared with TRBD1. V shed 4 bases and J 0 bases; nucleotides not matched to a gene: 9. CDR1 and CDR2 (germline): DFQATT, SNEGSKA (reference sequence). The CDR3 runs to 17 residues. CDR3: CSANTGTGGPANYGYTF. CDR3 sequence (DNA): TGCAGTGCTAATACCGGGACAGGGGGCCCAGCTAACTATGGCTACACCTTC.

J is TRBJ1-6 and V is TRBV15; unclear D gene. Trimming took off 0 bases at V and 7 bases at J, with 10 bases between the two ends. In germline, CDR1 is LNHNV, CDR2 YYDKDF (reference sequence). The CDR3 loop spans 15 amino acids. The CDR3 sequence is CATSRERVRNSPLHF. The DNA for the CDR3 is TGTGCCACCAGCAGAGAGAGGGTGAGGAATTCACCCCTCCACTTT.

The table lists this clonotype with a count of one. The chain employs TRBV2 and TRBJ2-3; D unclear. CDR3 length: 11 residues. Germline V gene data show CDR1 as SNHLY and CDR2 as FYNNEI. The V gene lost 10 bases and the J gene lost 7 bases, with 12 bases spanning the gap. The DNA of the CDR3 is TGTGCCATCCGCGGCGTTAATACGCAGTATTTT. Its protein product is CAIRGVNTQYF.

This sequence joins TRBV6-2 or TRBV6-3 and TRBJ2-1, with D possibly matching TRBD1 (6 bases). Trimming removed 6 bases from V and 0 bases from J, with 15 bases in between. CDR3 length equals 16 residues. The germline CDR1 and CDR2 sequences are MNHEY and SVGEGT. The CDR3 DNA follows: TGTGCCAGCAGCAATACAGGGTCGTACTCCTACAATGAGCAGTTCTTC. Its translation is CASSNTGSYSYNEQFF.

This clonotype was recorded once. This chain connects TRBV11-2 to TRBJ1-2; no reliable D call. This CDR3 comprises 12 residues. V was cut by 6 bases and J by 6 bases, with 11 bases left in between. Germline values: CDR1 SGHAT, CDR2 FQNNGV. The CDR3 sequence is CASRPTGNGYTF. The CDR3 DNA follows: TGTGCCAGCAGACCAACCGGGAATGGCTACACCTTC.

The chain carries TRBV10-3 and TRBJ2-7, with TRBD1 as a possible D gene (6 bases). V was clipped by 9 bases and J by 3 bases, with 9 bases between them. Germline lookup yields CDR1 ENHRY and CDR2 SYGVKD. The CDR3 is made up of 11 amino acids. The CDR3 DNA follows: TGTGCCATTTGGGACAACTACGAGCAGTACTTC. The encoded protein is CAIWDNYEQYF.

The V and J genes are TRBV5-1 and TRBJ1-4, with TRBD1 matching over 7 bases. The germline V gene has CDR1 SGHRS and CDR2 YFSETQ. The CDR3 is 19 amino acids. J lost 2 bases, V lost 7 bases, and 20 bases had no gene match. CDR3 sequence (DNA): TGCGCCAGCCTCCCTCGGCTGGGGACAGCCTTTCCTACTAATGAAAAACTGTTTTTT. The encoded protein is CASLPRLGTAFPTNEKLFF.

The V call is TRBV18, the J call TRBJ2-7; TRBD1 matches at 9 bases. With 6 bases clipped from V and 4 bases from J, the junction kept 10 bases outside the gene matches. The CDR3 is made up of 15 amino acids. Germline V gene data show CDR1 as KGHSH and CDR2 as LQKENI. In nucleotides, the CDR3 is TGTGCCAGCTCCGGAGGCACAGGGGGCGCGTACGAGCAGTACTTC. Its protein product is CASSGGTGGAYEQYF.

In its sample, this clonotype was seen a few times. This chain uses TRBV29-1 with TRBJ2-3; D uncertain. Germline values: CDR1 SQVTM, CDR2 ANQGSEA. The CDR3 loop spans 11 amino acids. Trimming pared 3 bases from V and 5 bases from J, leaving 6 bases between. The CDR3 DNA sequence: TGCAGCGTTGAGTTCGGAGATACGCAGTATTTT. Encoded protein: CSVEFGDTQYF.

The gene calls are TRBV29-1 and TRBJ2-3, with 7 bases fitting TRBD1. This CDR3 comprises 13 residues. J gave up 6 bases and V 8 bases, and 11 bases lay outside the gene matches. Germline assignment: CDR1 SQVTM and CDR2 ANQGSEA. CDR3 in DNA: TGCAGCTCCTCCGGGACAGAGGTGGATACGCAGTATTTT. This gives the protein CSSSGTEVDTQYF.

The chain carries TRBV12-3 or TRBV12-4 and TRBJ2-4; 7 bases agree with TRBD2. After removal of 0 bases from V and 5 bases from J, the junction contained 10 bases not matched to a gene. CDR3 length: 17 residues. CDR3 amino acids: CASSLALGREFENIQYF. The CDR3 nucleotides read TGTGCCAGCAGTTTAGCGCTTGGGCGGGAGTTCGAAAACATTCAGTACTTC.

Only a few counts were recorded for this clonotype. This sequence may be a read error, since a much larger clone differs from it by one base. The chain has TRBV7-9 and TRBJ1-1; D ambiguous. The CDR3 spans 11 residues. Germline CDR1 and CDR2: SEHNR and FQNEAQ (reference sequence). The V gene lost 4 bases and the J gene lost 3 bases, with 3 bases spanning the gap. CDR3 nucleotide sequence: TGTGCCAGCAGCTCGCACACTGAAGCTTTCTTT. It codes for CASSSHTEAFF.

This clonotype was found a few times. The V gene is TRBV20-1, the J gene TRBJ2-7, with D perhaps TRBD1 (6 bases). There are 15 residues in the CDR3. CDR1 DFQATT and CDR2 SNEGSKA come from the germline V gene (reference sequence). V lost 6 bases and J 9 bases, leaving 27 bases between the germline ends. CDR3 DNA sequence: TGCAGTGCACCCTTCCCGGGACACCTCCCGTCGGGGCAGTACTTC. This gives the protein CSAPFPGHLPSGQYF.

This sequence joins TRBV3-1 and TRBJ1-4; 7 bases agree with TRBD1. From germline, CDR1 is LGHDT and CDR2 YNNKEL (reference sequence). The V gene end was trimmed by 0 bases and the J gene end by 8 bases; junction bases not matched to a gene: 9. This CDR3 has 16 residues. CDR3 coding DNA: TGTGCCAGCAGCCAAGAGCTGGAGGGGGCGCGGGAAAAACTGTTTTTT. It translates to CASSQELEGAREKLFF. Full variable domain (remainder filled in from reference TRBV3-1 and TRBJ1-4): DTAVSQTPKYLVTQMGNDKSIKCEQNLGHDTMYWYKQDSKKFLKIMFSYNNKELIINETVPNRFSPKSPDKAHLNLHINSLELGDSAVYFCASSQELEGAREKLFFGSGTQLSVL.

The rearrangement joins TRBV4-1 to TRBJ2-1, with 7 nucleotides matching TRBD2. This CDR3 has 14 residues. Germline assignment: CDR1 MGHRA and CDR2 YSYEKL. The ends lost 3 bases at V and 9 bases at J; junction bases unmatched: 8. The CDR3 DNA is TGCGCCAGCAGCCATGGGGGGGGATTGGGTGAGCAGTTCTTC. Protein product: CASSHGGGLGEQFF.

This clonotype was counted a single time. This chain connects TRBV5-6 to TRBJ2-1; the match to TRBD1 covers 7 bases. CDR1 SGHDT and CDR2 YYEEEE come from the germline V gene. Losses at the gene ends were 5 bases for V and 5 bases for J; bases not matched to a gene: 10. The CDR3 loop spans 15 amino acids. Written as DNA, the CDR3 is TGTGCCAGCAGGTATGACAGGGCTGGGAACAATGAGCAGTTCTTC. It codes for CASRYDRAGNNEQFF.

This clonotype turned up a few times. The chain uses TRBV12-3 or TRBV12-4 and TRBJ2-3; D unresolved. V was shortened by 3 bases and J by 2 bases, with 18 bases between the two germline ends. The CDR3 spans 17 residues. The CDR3, as DNA: TGTGCCAGCAGTTTCGCCCGAAGAGCTTCCCCCACAGATACGCAGTATTTT. Translated: CASSFARRASPTDTQYF.